This TCR beta chain was retrieved from a study of CDR3 diversity in severe acne. This clonotype was picked up many times. TCRdb reanalysed the PCR reads using MiXCR and keeps one entry per CDR3 protein. The data hold 97,000 or so distinct CDR3 sequences, with about half observed a single time. Sequencing was carried out using blood. The sequence came from a male donor with acne.

The CDR3 sequence: CASSQDLMAGPINIQYF. CDR3 nucleotide sequence: TGCGCCAGCAGCCAAGATTTAATGGCGGGACCGATAAACATTCAGTACTTC. The chain carries TRBV4-3 and TRBJ2-4, with a possible D match to TRBD2 (6 bases). CDR3 length equals 17 residues. Germline V lookup: CDR1 LGHNA, CDR2 YSLEER. Trimming shortened V by 0 bases and J by 6 bases, and 18 bases separated the two germline ends.